The clone carrying this TCR beta chain appeared a few times. TCRdb called the RT-PCR reads again in MiXCR, with one record for every CDR3 protein. The sample has about 680,000 distinct CDR3 sequences, 14% seen once. Germline-derived CDR1 and CDR2 are DFQATT and SNEGSKA (reference sequence). Trimming took 6 bases from V and 3 from J, leaving 12 bases between them. The CDR3 is made up of 12 amino acids. The chain is built from TRBV20-1 and TRBJ2-7; weak D call: TRBD1 (5 bases). This sequence was found in a female donor in good health, serving as a healthy control. Material for sequencing was memory CD4+ T cells from blood. The CDR3, as DNA: TGCAGTGCCAAGGGGCCCCTCTACGAGCAGTACTTC. Translation: CSAKGPLYEQYF.